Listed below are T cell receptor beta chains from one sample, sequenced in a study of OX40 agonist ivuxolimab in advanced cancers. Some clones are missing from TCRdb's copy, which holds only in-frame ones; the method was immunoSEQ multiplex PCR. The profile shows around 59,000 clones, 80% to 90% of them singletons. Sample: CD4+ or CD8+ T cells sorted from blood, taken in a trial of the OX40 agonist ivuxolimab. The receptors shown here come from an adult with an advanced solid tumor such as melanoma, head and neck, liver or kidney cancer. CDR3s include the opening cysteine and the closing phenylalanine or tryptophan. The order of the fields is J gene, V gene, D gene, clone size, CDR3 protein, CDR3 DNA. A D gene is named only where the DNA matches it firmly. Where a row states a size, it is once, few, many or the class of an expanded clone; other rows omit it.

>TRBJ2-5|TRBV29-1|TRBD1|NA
CSAITGETETQYF
TGCAGTGCAATAACAGGGGAAACGGAGACCCAGTACTTC
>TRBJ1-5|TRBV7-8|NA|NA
CASSLGGGILDQPQHF
TGTGCCAGCAGCTTAGGTGGGGGGATCCTCGATCAGCCCCAGCATTTT
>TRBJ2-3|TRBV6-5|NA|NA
CASSYSEDQTDTQYF
TGTGCCAGCAGTTACTCGGAGGACCAGACAGATACGCAGTATTTT
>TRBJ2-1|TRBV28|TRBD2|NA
CASRWTSGTHNEQFF
TGTGCCAGCAGGTGGACTAGCGGGACTCACAATGAGCAGTTCTTC
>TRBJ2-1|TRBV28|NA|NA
CASSLGTAYNEQFF
TGTGCCAGCAGTTTAGGGACGGCCTACAATGAGCAGTTCTTC
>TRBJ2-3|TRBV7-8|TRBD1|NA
CASSLGTGFKDTQYF
TGTGCCAGCAGCTTAGGGACAGGGTTTAAGGATACGCAGTATTTT
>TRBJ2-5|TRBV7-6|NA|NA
CASSSPRGQETQYF
TGTGCCAGCAGCTCCCCTCGTGGGCAAGAGACCCAGTACTTC
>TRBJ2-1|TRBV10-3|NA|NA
CAISALLDNEQFF
TGTGCCATCAGTGCACTACTCGACAATGAGCAGTTCTTC
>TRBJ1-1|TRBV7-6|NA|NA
CASSLAGVNTEAFF
TGTGCCAGCAGCTTAGCGGGAGTGAACACTGAAGCTTTCTTT
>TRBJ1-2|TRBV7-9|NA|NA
CASSSGKDYTF
TGTGCCAGCAGCTCGGGGAAGGACTACACCTTC
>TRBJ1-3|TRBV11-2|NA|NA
CASSLTGYSGNTIYF
TGTGCCAGCAGCTTAACAGGGTACTCTGGAAACACCATATATTTT
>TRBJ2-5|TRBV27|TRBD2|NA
CASARRTSGLQETQYF
TGTGCCAGCGCACGCCGGACTAGCGGGCTCCAAGAGACCCAGTACTTC
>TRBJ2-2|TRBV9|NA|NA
CASRGDNPRNTGELFF
TGTGCCAGCAGAGGGGATAATCCCCGGAACACCGGGGAGCTGTTTTTT
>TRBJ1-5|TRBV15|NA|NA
CATSRQGTPQHF
TGTGCCACCAGCAGACAGGGGACGCCCCAGCATTTT
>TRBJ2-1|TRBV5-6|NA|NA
CASSTQWATHNEQFF
TGTGCCAGCAGCACCCAGTGGGCCACGCACAATGAGCAGTTCTTC
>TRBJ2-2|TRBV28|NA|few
CASSSHLNTGELFF
TGTGCCAGCAGCTCTCACTTGAACACCGGGGAGCTGTTTTTT
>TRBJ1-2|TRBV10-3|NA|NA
CAIRVFRGPLANYGYTF
TGTGCCATCAGGGTCTTTCGGGGTCCTCTAGCTAACTATGGCTACACCTTC
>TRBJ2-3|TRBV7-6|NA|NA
CASSLEAGSDTQYF
TGTGCCAGCAGCTTAGAAGCAGGGTCAGATACGCAGTATTTT
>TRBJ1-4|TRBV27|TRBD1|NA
CASSLAGQGGGEKLFF
TGTGCCAGCAGTTTAGCGGGACAGGGAGGAGGGGAAAAACTGTTTTTT
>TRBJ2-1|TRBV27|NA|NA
CASSLRGGEQFF
TGTGCCAGCAGTTTAAGAGGGGGTGAGCAGTTCTTC
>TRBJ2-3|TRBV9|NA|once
CASSANGNTDTQYF
TGTGCCAGCAGCGCCAACGGGAACACAGATACGCAGTATTTT
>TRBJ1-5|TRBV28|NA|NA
CASSRANSNQPQHF
TGTGCCAGCAGCCGGGCTAATAGCAATCAGCCCCAGCATTTT
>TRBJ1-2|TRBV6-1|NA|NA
CASSEARAEGYGYTF
TGTGCCAGCAGTGAAGCCCGGGCGGAAGGCTATGGCTACACCTTC
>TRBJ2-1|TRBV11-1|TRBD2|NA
CASSPPEPAGGHYEQFF
TGTGCCAGCAGCCCTCCGGAGCCGGCGGGAGGGCATTATGAGCAGTTCTTC
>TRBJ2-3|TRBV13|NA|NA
CASNKLDARQSTDTQYF
TGTGCCAGCAACAAACTGGACGCACGACAGTCCACAGATACGCAGTATTTT
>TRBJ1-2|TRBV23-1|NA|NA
CASSPPKRGIDGYTF
TGCGCCAGCAGTCCGCCTAAAAGAGGGATTGATGGCTACACCTTC
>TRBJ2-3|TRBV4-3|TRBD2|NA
CASSQVAGVGTDTQYF
TGCGCCAGCAGCCAAGTAGCGGGAGTGGGTACAGATACGCAGTATTTT
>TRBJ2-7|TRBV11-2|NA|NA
CASSLELPTTYEQYF
TGTGCCAGCAGCTTGGAACTCCCAACGACCTACGAGCAGTACTTC
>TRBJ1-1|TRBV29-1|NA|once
CSVDIWDTSTEAFF
TGCAGCGTTGATATTTGGGACACCTCCACTGAAGCTTTCTTT
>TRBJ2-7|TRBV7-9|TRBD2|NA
CAVGGDPSYEQYF
TGTGCCGTGGGGGGGGACCCCTCCTACGAGCAGTACTTC
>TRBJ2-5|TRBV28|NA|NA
CASIPLRDKRVETQYF
TGTGCCAGCATTCCTCTCCGGGACAAGCGAGTGGAGACCCAGTACTTC
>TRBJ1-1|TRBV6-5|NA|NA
CASRLTGLNTEAFF
TGTGCCAGCAGACTCACAGGGTTGAACACTGAAGCTTTCTTT
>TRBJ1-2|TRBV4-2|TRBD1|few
CASSLLLLGQGPYGYTF
TGTGCCAGCAGCTTGCTACTCCTCGGACAGGGACCCTATGGCTACACCTTC
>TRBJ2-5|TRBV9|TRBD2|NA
CASSARAGAGETQYF
TGTGCCAGCAGCGCCCGAGCGGGAGCGGGAGAGACCCAGTACTTC
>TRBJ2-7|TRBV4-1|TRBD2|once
CASSQDTSGRAYEQYF
TGCGCCAGCAGCCAAGACACTAGCGGGAGGGCCTACGAGCAGTACTTC
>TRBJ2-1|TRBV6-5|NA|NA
CASSYSIASYNEQFF
TGTGCCAGCAGTTACTCCATAGCCTCCTACAATGAGCAGTTCTTC
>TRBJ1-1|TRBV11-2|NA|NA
CASSLRGTEAFF
TGTGCCAGCAGCTTGCGGGGGACTGAAGCTTTCTTT